This T cell receptor (beta chain) was captured by sequencing in a study of CD8 T cells in Susac syndrome. This CDR3 is built from 13 residues. From germline, CDR1 is DFQATT and CDR2 SNEGSKA (reference sequence). V lost 3 bases to trimming and J lost 3 bases, with 9 bases between them. Random hexamers were used to reverse transcribe an amount of about 0.45 to 1 ug RNA. TCRdb re-derived calls from the immunoSEQ multiplex PCR reads in MiXCR, one entry per CDR3 protein. The profile shows approximately 190,000 distinct CDR3 sequences, roughly 92% of them singletons. The source material was CD4+ T cells from PBMCs. This TCR was sampled from a human donor in good health. The chain combines TRBV20-1 with TRBJ1-3, with D uncertain. DNA of the CDR3: TGCAGTGCTAGCGGGAGGGATGGAAACACCATATATTTT. Protein product: CSASGRDGNTIYF.